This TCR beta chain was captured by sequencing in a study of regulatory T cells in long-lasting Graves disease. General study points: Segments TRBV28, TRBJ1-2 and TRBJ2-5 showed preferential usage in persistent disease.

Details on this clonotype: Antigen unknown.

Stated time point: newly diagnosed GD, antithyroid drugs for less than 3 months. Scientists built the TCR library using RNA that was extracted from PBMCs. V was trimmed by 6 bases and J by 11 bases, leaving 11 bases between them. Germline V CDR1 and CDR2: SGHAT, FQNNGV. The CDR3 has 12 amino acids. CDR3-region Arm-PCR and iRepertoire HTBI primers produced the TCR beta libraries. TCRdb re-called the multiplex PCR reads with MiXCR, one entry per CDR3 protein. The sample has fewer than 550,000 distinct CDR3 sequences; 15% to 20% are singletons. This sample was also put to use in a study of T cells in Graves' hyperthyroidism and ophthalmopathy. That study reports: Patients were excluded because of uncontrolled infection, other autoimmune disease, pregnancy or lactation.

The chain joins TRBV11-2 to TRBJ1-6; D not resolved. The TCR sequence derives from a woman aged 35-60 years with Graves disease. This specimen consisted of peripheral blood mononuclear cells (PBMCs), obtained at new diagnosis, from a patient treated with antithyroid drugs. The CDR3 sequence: CASSLQMAPLHF. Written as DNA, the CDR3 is TGTGCCAGCAGTCTACAGATGGCACCCCTCCACTTT.